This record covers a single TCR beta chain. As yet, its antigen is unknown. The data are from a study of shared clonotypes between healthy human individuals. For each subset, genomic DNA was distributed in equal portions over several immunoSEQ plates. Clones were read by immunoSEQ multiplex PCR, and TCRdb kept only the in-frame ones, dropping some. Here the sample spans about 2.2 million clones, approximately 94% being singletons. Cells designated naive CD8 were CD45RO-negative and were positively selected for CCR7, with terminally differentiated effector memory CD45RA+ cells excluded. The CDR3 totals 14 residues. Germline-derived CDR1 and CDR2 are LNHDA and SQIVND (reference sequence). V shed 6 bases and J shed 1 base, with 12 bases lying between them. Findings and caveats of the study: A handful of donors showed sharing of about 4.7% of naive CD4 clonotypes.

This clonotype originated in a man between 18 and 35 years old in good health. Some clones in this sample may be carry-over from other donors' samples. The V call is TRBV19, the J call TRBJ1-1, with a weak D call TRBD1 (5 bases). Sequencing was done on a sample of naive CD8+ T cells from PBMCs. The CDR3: CASRSVRGNTEAFF. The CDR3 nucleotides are TGTGCCAGTAGGTCGGTGAGGGGGAACACTGAAGCTTTCTTT.